These 24 T cell receptor beta chains were sequenced from one sample in a study of T cells in Graves' hyperthyroidism and ophthalmopathy. TCR beta CDR3 regions were amplified from RNA. First-round RT-PCR with HTBI primers amplified the TCR CDR3 region. One entry per CDR3 protein, called by TCRdb with MiXCR from the multiplex PCR reads. The table records about 530,000 distinct CDR3 sequences, about a sixth of them present only once. Material for sequencing was blood. All receptors come from a woman between 18 and 30 years old with Graves' ophthalmopathy.

This clonotype was counted many times. The V and J genes are TRBV28 and TRBJ2-4; D might be TRBD1 or TRBD2, each matching 5 bases. Deletions cut 7 bases from V and 0 bases from J, with 19 bases between. This CDR3 contains 17 residues. Per the germline V gene, CDR1 is MDHEN and CDR2 is SYDVKM. Written as DNA, the CDR3 is TGTGCCAGCACCACACCCGACAGCGGTCTAGCCAAAAACATTCAGTACTTC. Translating gives CASTTPDSGLAKNIQYF.

The V call is TRBV4-3, the J call TRBJ2-1; TRBD1 is a possible D gene (6 bases). Gene TRBJ2-7 matches the end of the DNA better, so the J call may be wrong. The CDR3 runs 18 residues. Germline-derived CDR1 and CDR2 are LGHNA and YSLEER. The CDR3 DNA reads TGCGCCAGCAGCCAATTCGCCGGGACACCCAGCTCCTACAATGAGCAGTACTTC. As protein: CASSQFAGTPSSYNEQYF.

This clonotype was observed a few times. The CDR3: CASSRQKGLSPLHF. DNA of the CDR3: TGTGCCAGCAGCCGCCAGAAGGGCCTTTCACCCCTCCACTTT. The genes are TRBV7-3 and TRBJ1-6; D is ambiguous. Germline V gives CDR1 SGHTA, CDR2 FQGTGA. V shed 5 bases and J shed 9 bases, with 14 bases lying between them. CDR3 size: 14 residues.

With regard to this clonotype: Sequence at one end of the junction differs from germline and may be a read error. CDR3 in amino acids: CASSQLTLRDRGVDEQYF. In DNA, the CDR3 is TGTGCCAGCAGCCAACTTACACTCCGGGACAGGGGAGTGGACGAGCAGTACTTC. This chain uses TRBV4-1 with TRBJ2-7, with 10 bases lining up with TRBD1. In germline, CDR1 is MGHRA, CDR2 YSYEKL. This CDR3 has 18 residues.

This clonotype showed up many times. V usage is TRBV3-1 and J usage is TRBJ2-3, with a weak D call TRBD1 (6 bases). V was shortened by 4 bases and J by 4 bases, with 9 bases between the two germline ends. The CDR3 runs to 13 residues. Germline V CDR1 and CDR2: LGHDT, YNNKEL (reference sequence). For the CDR3, the DNA is TGTGCCAGCAGCCGAAAGGGGGCAGATACGCAGTATTTT. This codes for CASSRKGADTQYF.

Here the CDR3 reads CASSFRGRGSSNSPLHF. The DNA of the CDR3 is TGCGCCAGCAGCTTCCGAGGGCGGGGGTCATCTAATTCACCCCTCCACTTT. The chain couples TRBV5-1 to TRBJ1-6; TRBD1 might be the D (5 bases). The CDR3 loop spans 17 amino acids. Germline V lookup: CDR1 SGHRS, CDR2 YFSETQ. Between the trimmed V and J ends, which lost 2 bases and 6 bases, there was a span of 18 bases.

This clonotype has at least ten counts. The chain recombines TRBV28 with TRBJ2-3; possibly TRBD2 for D (5 bases). Germline CDR1 reads MDHEN; CDR2 reads SYDVKM. Deletions cut 2 bases from V and 2 bases from J, with 11 bases between. The CDR3 loop spans 15 amino acids. The CDR3 DNA is TGTGCCAGCAGTTTACCTAGCCAAATCACAGATACGCAGTATTTT. Its protein is CASSLPSQITDTQYF.

This rearrangement joins TRBV9 to TRBJ2-2; 14 bases agree with TRBD2. Germline CDR1 and CDR2: SGDLS and YYNGEE. V lost 3 bases to trimming and J lost 6 bases; unmatched junction nucleotides: 4. CDR3 length equals 16 residues. In nucleotides, the CDR3 is TGTGCCAGCAGCGCGACTAGCGGGGGGGCAGCCGGGGAGCTGTTTTTT. Its protein product is CASSATSGGAAGELFF.

V is TRBV6-2 or TRBV6-3 and J is TRBJ1-5; 10 positions match TRBD1. Germline V CDR1 and CDR2: MNHEY, SVGEGT. J lost 0 bases, V lost 7 bases, and 18 bases had no gene match. This CDR3 is 20 amino acids long. CDR3 bases: TGTGCCAGCAATTCAATCCCCGCGACAGGGGGCCCTTATAGCAATCAGCCCCAGCATTTT. This codes for CASNSIPATGGPYSNQPQHF.

V usage is TRBV7-9 and J usage is TRBJ1-2, with D unresolved. In germline, CDR1 is SEHNR, CDR2 FQNEAQ (reference sequence). CDR3 size: 13 residues. V dropped 6 bases and J dropped 0 bases, with 8 bases sitting between them. This CDR3 is CASRLGTNYGYTF. CDR3 coding DNA: TGTGCCAGCAGACTCGGAACTAACTATGGCTACACCTTC.

The rearrangement links TRBV5-5 to TRBJ1-2; possibly TRBD1 for D (5 bases). This CDR3 comprises 16 residues. Germline CDR1 and CDR2: SGHKS and YYEKEE (reference sequence). The germline V and J ends were trimmed by 4 bases and 8 bases, with 24 bases remaining between them. As DNA, the CDR3 is TGTGCCAGCAGCACCGACAGACAAGGGCCAGGAGAGGGCTACACCTTC. Translated: CASSTDRQGPGEGYTF.

To note about this clonotype: At one end, the junction sequence differs from germline, possibly due to a read error. This chain uses TRBV29-1 with TRBJ2-2; TRBD2 matches 8 bases. From germline, CDR1 is SQVTM and CDR2 ANQGSEA. The CDR3 is made up of 14 amino acids. The CDR3 region has the DNA TGCAGCGTTGGGGGTAGCGGGACAACCGGGGCGCTGTTTTTT. This sequence encodes CSVGGSGTTGALFF.

At least ten counts were recorded for this clonotype. The CDR3, as DNA: TGTGCCAGCAGTACCCACCCGGACAGGGTTGAGCCAGATACGCAGTATTTT. Its protein product is CASSTHPDRVEPDTQYF. V and J are TRBV28 and TRBJ2-3; 8 positions match TRBD1. The ends lost 5 bases at V and 4 bases at J; junction bases unmatched: 14. The CDR3 covers 17 residues. Germline CDR1 reads MDHEN; CDR2 reads SYDVKM.

As to this clonotype: A clone one base away is much larger, so this may be a read error. The conserved phenylalanine or tryptophan is not found at the CDR3 terminus, so this likely reflects a read error. The chain employs TRBV20-1 and TRBJ2-3, with D unclear. Trimming removed 3 bases at V and 0 bases at J, with 10 bases between. This CDR3 spans 14 amino acids. Germline CDR1 DFQATT, CDR2 SNEGSKA (reference sequence). This CDR3 is CSASGRASTDTQYS. The CDR3 bases are TGCAGTGCTAGCGGACGGGCTAGCACAGATACGCAGTATTCT.

The chain carries TRBV6-1 and TRBJ2-5; D uncertain. The CDR3 totals 14 residues. Germline CDR1 reads MNHNS; CDR2 reads SASEGT. V was clipped by 6 bases and J by 1 base, with 12 bases between them. DNA for the CDR3: TGTGCCAGCAGCTTGTTACAGACCCAAGAGACCCAGTACTTC. Protein product: CASSLLQTQETQYF.

The sample holds a few counts of this clonotype. This sequence joins TRBV24-1 and TRBJ2-7; D may be TRBD1 or TRBD2 (5 bases each). The length of the CDR3 is 16 residues. Germline V gene data show CDR1 as KGHDR and CDR2 as SFDVKD. Trimming cost V 3 bases and J 5 bases, with 19 bases left between them. The CDR3 region is CATSDRWDGGLDEQYF. The CDR3 nucleotides read TGTGCCACCAGTGATCGCTGGGACGGCGGCTTGGACGAGCAGTACTTC.

Many counts were recorded for this clonotype. The chain is built from TRBV20-1 and TRBJ2-3; D is unresolved. V lost 3 bases, J lost 5 bases, and 6 bases lay in between. This CDR3 has 11 amino acids. From germline, CDR1 is DFQATT and CDR2 SNEGSKA (reference sequence). This CDR3 is CSASKRDTQYF. CDR3 bases: TGCAGTGCTAGTAAGCGAGATACGCAGTATTTT.

Concerning this clonotype itself: A clone one base away is much larger, so this may be a read error. The J gene is TRBJ2-1, the V gene TRBV12-3 or TRBV12-4; 7 bases agree with TRBD2. V gave up 1 base and J gave up 7 bases; unmatched junction bases: 28. The CDR3 runs 22 residues. DNA of the CDR3: TGTGCCAGCAGTTTAGGCGTGTTGGGGGGGATTTTTGCGAGAGGGCCGAGGAATGAGCAGTTCTTC. This sequence encodes CASSLGVLGGIFARGPRNEQFF.

This clonotype was found a few times. V is TRBV6-1 and J is TRBJ1-6, with 7 nucleotides matching TRBD1. The CDR3 is 17 amino acids. Germline V gene lookup returns CDR1 MNHNS and CDR2 SASEGT. The V gene end was trimmed by 5 bases and the J gene end by 8 bases; junction bases not matched to a gene: 15. This CDR3 reads CASSSTGAPTPHSPLHF. The CDR3 nucleotides are TGTGCCAGCAGTAGTACAGGGGCCCCTACGCCTCATTCACCCCTCCACTTT.

This clonotype occurred once. The CDR3 region is CASTLGSGETQYF. DNA of the CDR3: TGCGCCAGCACACTCGGGTCCGGAGAGACCCAGTACTTC. V and J are TRBV5-1 and TRBJ2-5, with D unclear. CDR1 is SGHRS, CDR2 YFSETQ, per germline. The CDR3 totals 13 residues. With 6 bases removed from V and 4 bases from J, the gap between germline ends came to 13 bases.

V usage is TRBV15 and J usage is TRBJ1-2, with 8 bases fitting TRBD1. Losses at the gene ends were 0 bases for V and 6 bases for J; bases not matched to a gene: 3. CDR1 is LNHNV and CDR2 is YYDKDF in the germline V gene (reference sequence). The CDR3 loop spans 14 amino acids. CDR3 loop: CATSREDRADGYTF. The CDR3 DNA sequence: TGTGCCACCAGCAGAGAGGACAGGGCTGATGGCTACACCTTC.

This clonotype was recorded many times. The chain has TRBV5-1 and TRBJ2-1; 14 positions agree with TRBD2. The CDR3 covers 17 residues. The germline V gene encodes CDR1 SGHRS and CDR2 YFSETQ. The V and J ends lost 2 bases and 7 bases, in that order; junction bases with no gene match: 8. CDR3 sequence reads: CASSLTGTSGRKNEQFF. CDR3 nucleotides: TGCGCCAGCAGCTTAACCGGGACTAGCGGGAGAAAGAATGAGCAGTTCTTC.

This clonotype occurred many times. The chain recombines TRBV7-6 with TRBJ2-5; 10 bases fit TRBD2. Germline CDR1 reads SGHVS; CDR2 reads FNYEAQ. After removal of 2 bases from V and 5 bases from J, the junction contained 5 bases not matched to a gene. The CDR3 contains 15 residues. CDR3 in amino acids: CASSLPLAGVETQYF. In nucleotides, the CDR3 is TGTGCCAGCAGCTTACCCCTAGCGGGAGTGGAGACCCAGTACTTC.

In its sample, this clonotype was seen many times. The rearrangement uses TRBV6-5 and TRBJ1-5; D possibly corresponds to TRBD1 (6 bases). Germline V gene lookup returns CDR1 MNHEY and CDR2 SVGAGI. V shed 0 bases and J shed 5 bases, with 11 bases lying between them. This CDR3 contains 15 residues. The CDR3 loop reads CASSYSWTDDQPQHF. The CDR3 DNA sequence: TGTGCCAGCAGTTACTCATGGACAGACGATCAGCCCCAGCATTTT.